These 13 T cell receptor beta chains share one sample of origin, sequenced in a study of CD8 T cells in Susac syndrome. About 0.5 to 1 ug RNA was reverse transcribed with random hexamers. Each CDR3 protein gets one entry after TCRdb re-called the immunoSEQ multiplex PCR reads with MiXCR. The repertoire includes hundreds of thousands of distinct CDR3 sequences, around 96% of them detected once, and under 0.12% sits in the top ten. Input material: CD4+ T cells from PBMCs. The receptor source for this set is a human donor with Susac syndrome.

The rearrangement links TRBV11-3 to TRBJ1-4; no clear D. The CDR3 runs to 16 residues. The germline CDR1 and CDR2 sequences are SGHNT and YENEEA. V lost 4 bases, J lost 6 bases, and 18 bases lay in between. This chain's CDR3 is CASSSPWIGSDEKLFF. The CDR3 bases are TGTGCCAGCAGCTCCCCCTGGATAGGGTCGGATGAAAAACTGTTTTTT.

The chain employs TRBV24-1 and TRBJ1-2; the D gene is possibly TRBD1 (6 bases). V gave up 2 bases and J gave up 3 bases, with 12 bases separating them. CDR1 is KGHDR, CDR2 SFDVKD, per germline. This CDR3 region has 15 residues. The CDR3 loop reads CATSDSRRGDYGYTF. In DNA, the CDR3 is TGTGCCACCAGTGATTCCCGAAGGGGGGACTATGGCTACACCTTC.

The chain is built from TRBV20-1 and TRBJ2-1; weak D call: TRBD1 (5 bases). V was shortened by 7 bases and J by 4 bases, with 11 bases between the two germline ends. This CDR3 is 12 amino acids long. CDR1 is DFQATT, CDR2 SNEGSKA, per germline (reference sequence). This CDR3 is CSGWGWYNEQFF. CDR3 nucleotides: TGCAGTGGTTGGGGCTGGTACAATGAGCAGTTCTTC.

The chain uses TRBV9 and TRBJ2-5; TRBD2 agrees at 10 bases. The germline CDR1 and CDR2 sequences are SGDLS and YYNGEE. V was pared by 2 bases and J by 0 bases, with 4 bases of the junction left unmatched. The CDR3 extends over 16 amino acids. The CDR3 bases are TGTGCCAGCAGCGTCTCTAGCGGGAGTCACCAAGAGACCCAGTACTTC. Its translation is CASSVSSGSHQETQYF.

This chain uses TRBV29-1 with TRBJ1-1; D not resolved. Trimming removed 3 bases from V and 0 bases from J, with 8 bases in between. This CDR3 spans 13 amino acids. From germline, CDR1 is SQVTM and CDR2 ANQGSEA. Here the CDR3 DNA reads TGCAGCGTTGATTCGGCAATGAACACTGAAGCTTTCTTT. Translated: CSVDSAMNTEAFF.

The chain links TRBV5-1 to TRBJ2-2; no clear D gene. Germline V CDR1 and CDR2: SGHRS, YFSETQ. The CDR3 sequence is 12 residues long. V was pared by 0 bases and J by 6 bases, with 3 bases between. DNA for the CDR3: TGCGCCAGCAGCTTGGGGGCCGGGGAGCTGTTTTTT. Its protein product is CASSLGAGELFF.

V usage is TRBV9 and J usage is TRBJ2-1; TRBD1 aligns across 9 bases. V dropped 3 bases and J dropped 6; count of bases not matched to a gene: 7. The CDR3 covers 15 residues. Germline values: CDR1 SGDLS, CDR2 YYNGEE. CDR3 in DNA: TGTGCCAGCAGCGGGAACAGGGGGCCGGGCAATGAGCAGTTCTTC. Translated, it gives CASSGNRGPGNEQFF.

The chain has TRBV20-1 and TRBJ2-1; possibly TRBD1 for D (5 bases). V was pared by 5 bases and J by 6 bases, with 23 bases between. This CDR3 comprises 16 residues. Germline V gene lookup returns CDR1 DFQATT and CDR2 SNEGSKA (reference sequence). CDR3 in amino acids: CSALHTLTVLSNEQFF. As DNA, the CDR3 is TGCAGTGCTTTACACACCTTGACAGTGTTGTCCAATGAGCAGTTCTTC.

The genes are TRBV7-3 and TRBJ2-6; D might be TRBD1 (5 bases). Germline CDR1 is SGHTA and CDR2 is FQGTGA. The CDR3 runs 17 residues. The V and J ends lost 4 bases and 0 bases respectively, with 13 bases between them. The CDR3 coding sequence is TGTGCCAGCAGCTCCGCCCCTCAGGGCTCTGGGGCCAACGTCCTGACTTTC. Amino acid sequence: CASSSAPQGSGANVLTF.

The chain links TRBV7-9 to TRBJ2-5; D is perhaps TRBD2 (5 bases). V was clipped by 3 bases and J by 7 bases, with 12 bases between them. The CDR3 totals 13 residues. The germline gives CDR1 SEHNR, CDR2 FQNEAQ (reference sequence). The CDR3 region is CASSFGLAVTQYF. Here the CDR3 DNA reads TGTGCCAGCAGCTTTGGGCTAGCCGTGACCCAGTACTTC.

The rearrangement links TRBV30 to TRBJ2-4; unclear D gene. The CDR3 is made up of 13 amino acids. V was cut by 1 base and J by 0 bases, with 4 bases left in between. CDR1 is GTSNPN, CDR2 SVGIG, per germline (reference sequence). The CDR3 region has the DNA TGTGCCTGGAGTGAGATAGCCAAAAACATTCAGTACTTC. It yields the protein CAWSEIAKNIQYF.

V is TRBV12-3 or TRBV12-4 and J is TRBJ1-1, with TRBD1 as a possible D gene (6 bases). The CDR3 totals 17 residues. Trimming stripped 4 bases from V and 1 base from J, with 19 bases between. The CDR3 sequence: CASSSPPSRTANTEAFF. The DNA of the CDR3 is TGTGCCAGCAGTTCGCCACCTTCCAGGACAGCGAACACTGAAGCTTTCTTT.

This clonotype has just one count. This chain joins TRBV20-1 and TRBJ2-4; D not certain. V lost 3 bases and J 3 bases, leaving 9 bases between the germline ends. Germline values: CDR1 DFQATT, CDR2 SNEGSKA (reference sequence). The CDR3 runs 13 residues. The CDR3 DNA sequence: TGCAGTGCTAGCATGGTGGGCAAAAACATTCAGTACTTC. Translated, it gives CSASMVGKNIQYF.